This TCR beta chain was captured by sequencing in a study of T-cell memory formation after mild COVID-19. Study-wide results and limits: Balance between CD4 and CD8 was seen in clones contracting day 15 to 85, and a CD4+ lean was seen in later expanders. Mostly located in CM and EM were contracting CD4+ clones, with contracting CD8+ clones located in EMRA.

Many counts were recorded for this clonotype. What it binds is unknown. Sample barcodes and UMIs were carried by the TCR alpha and TCR beta cDNA libraries that 5'RACE generated with constant-segment primers. TCRdb re-called the 5' RACE reads through MiXCR, storing one row per CDR3 protein. The data hold roughly 240,000 distinct CDR3 sequences, with 15% to 20% observed a single time. The CDR3 is 15 residues long. Trimming stripped 1 base from V and 2 bases from J, with 11 bases between. Germline CDR1 is SGHKS and CDR2 is YYEKEE (reference sequence). The chain joins TRBV5-5 to TRBJ2-3, with unresolved D. The sequence derives from a man younger than 35 who had mild COVID-19 (a few samples of this study predate the infection). Cell type and time point are not known. Sequencing was performed on PBMCs or a T cell subset sorted from them (not recorded which). CDR3 residues: CASSLHGILTDTQYF. The CDR3 coding sequence is TGTGCCAGCAGCTTGCATGGCATCCTCACAGATACGCAGTATTTT.